Listed here are 30 T cell receptor beta chains from one sample, sequenced in a study of T cells in Graves' hyperthyroidism and ophthalmopathy. Researchers amplified the TCR beta CDR3 regions from RNA transcripts. First-round RT-PCR of the TCR CDR3 relied on the HTBI primer set. Via MiXCR, TCRdb re-called the multiplex PCR reads, giving one row per CDR3 protein. The data contain around 760,000 distinct CDR3 sequences, about 35% of them singletons. The sequencing input was blood. These TCRs come from a woman aged 40-49 years with Graves' hyperthyroidism.

This clonotype was detected ten times or more. DNA for the CDR3: TGTGCCAGCAGTCCACAGGGGAATCAGCCCCAGCATTTT. Amino acids: CASSPQGNQPQHF. J is TRBJ1-5 and V is TRBV6-5; 7 bases align to TRBD1. Trimming cost V 5 bases and J 4 bases; bases outside gene matches: 2. Germline CDR1 reads MNHEY; CDR2 reads SVGAGI. The CDR3 length is 13 residues.

The rearrangement uses TRBV19 and TRBJ2-5; D is uncertain. The CDR3 is made up of 17 amino acids. The V gene's germline CDR1 is LNHDA and CDR2 SQIVND (reference sequence). Deletions cut 4 bases from V and 7 bases from J, with 25 bases between. CDR3: CASSKTRGSRILGTQYF. Here the CDR3 DNA reads TGTGCCAGTAGTAAGACACGAGGTTCCAGAATTTTAGGGACCCAGTACTTC.

The chain has TRBV7-9 and TRBJ1-1; 7 nucleotides agree with TRBD1. CDR1 and CDR2 from the germline V gene are SEHNR and FQNEAQ (reference sequence). V lost 7 bases to trimming and J lost 11 bases; unmatched junction nucleotides: 13. The CDR3 spans 13 residues. This CDR3 reads CASTFGTEAIAFF. The CDR3, as DNA: TGTGCCAGCACCTTCGGGACAGAAGCCATTGCTTTCTTT.

Comment on this clonotype: A read error may be the cause here, since a much bigger clone is one base away. CDR3: CASSWESNQPRHF. The CDR3 DNA reads TGTGCCAGTAGCTGGGAGAGCAATCAGCCCCGGCATTTT. This chain connects TRBV19 to TRBJ1-5; D ambiguous. From germline, CDR1 is LNHDA and CDR2 SQIVND (reference sequence). This CDR3 is built from 13 residues.

The chain joins TRBV9 to TRBJ1-6, with 7 bases identical to TRBD1. The CDR3 runs 15 residues. Trimming removed 4 bases from V and 7 bases from J; junction bases left unmatched: 8. CDR1 SGDLS and CDR2 YYNGEE come from the germline V gene. The CDR3 DNA sequence: TGTGCCAGCAGCCAGGGGGGGGGGGTGAATTCACCCCTCCACTTT. Translation gives CASSQGGGVNSPLHF.

The gene calls are TRBV7-2 and TRBJ1-2, with D unresolved. CDR1 is SGHTA, CDR2 FQGNSA, per germline. Deletions cut 5 bases from V and 4 bases from J, with 14 bases between. The CDR3 runs 14 residues. CDR3 coding DNA: TGTGCCAGCAGCCTAAACACAGATTCCTATGGCTACACCTTC. The encoded protein is CASSLNTDSYGYTF.

The CDR3 bases are TGTGCCACCAGCAGAACCCGGGACACGGGTCTTAGGACTGGGGCCAACGTCCTGACTTTC. Its protein product is CATSRTRDTGLRTGANVLTF. The chain uses TRBV15 and TRBJ2-6, with TRBD1 as a possible D gene (6 bases). The CDR3 runs to 20 residues. Germline CDR1 reads LNHNV; CDR2 reads YYDKDF (reference sequence). Trimming removed 2 bases at V and 2 bases at J, with 22 bases between.

The sample holds a few counts of this clonotype. The J gene is TRBJ1-3, the V gene TRBV7-2, with D possibly TRBD1 on 5 matching bases. The CDR3 extends over 19 amino acids. The germline V gene encodes CDR1 SGHTA and CDR2 FQGNSA. Trimming cost V 5 bases and J 3 bases, with 26 bases left between them. The CDR3 sequence is CASSARPPLLGANGNTIYF. The CDR3 DNA reads TGTGCCAGCAGCGCTAGACCCCCGCTTTTAGGGGCGAATGGAAACACCATATATTTT.

This chain connects TRBV7-2 to TRBJ1-4; possibly TRBD1 for D (5 bases). Per germline, CDR1 SGHTA and CDR2 FQGNSA. The CDR3 totals 16 residues. The V and J ends lost 6 bases and 8 bases respectively, with 22 bases between them. CDR3 loop: CASRIRGNLRWEKLFF. The CDR3 DNA sequence: TGTGCCAGCAGGATCCGGGGGAATTTGCGATGGGAAAAACTGTTTTTT.

This clonotype was seen a single time. The rearrangement joins TRBV7-9 to TRBJ1-2; 10 nucleotides line up with TRBD1. The V and J ends lost 3 bases and 6 bases, in that order; junction bases with no gene match: 13. The germline CDR1 and CDR2 sequences are SEHNR and FQNEAQ (reference sequence). This CDR3 is built from 17 residues. CDR3 in DNA: TGTGCCAGCAGCTTTTATTCTAAGACAGGGGGCAGAGATGGCTACACCTTC. This gives the protein CASSFYSKTGGRDGYTF.

This chain connects TRBV20-1 to TRBJ1-1, with D unresolved. The CDR3 length is 10 residues. Trimming left V 3 bases short and J 10 bases short, with 9 bases between. Germline V gives CDR1 DFQATT, CDR2 SNEGSKA (reference sequence). This chain's CDR3 is CSASAGRAFF. For the CDR3, the DNA is TGCAGTGCTAGTGCTGGACGAGCTTTCTTT.

This clonotype appeared many times. Here the CDR3 reads CASSEDRAGNTIYF. CDR3 DNA sequence: TGCGCCAGCAGCGAAGACAGGGCTGGAAACACCATATATTTT. This chain connects TRBV5-1 to TRBJ1-3; 7 bases agree with TRBD1. Germline CDR1 reads SGHRS; CDR2 reads YFSETQ. After removal of 4 bases from V and 2 bases from J, the junction contained 3 bases not matched to a gene. The CDR3 is 14 residues long.

This rearrangement joins TRBV5-1 to TRBJ2-7; D is tentatively TRBD1 or TRBD2 (5 bases each). The CDR3 consists of 17 residues. V was cut by 4 bases and J by 1 base, with 21 bases left in between. In germline, CDR1 is SGHRS, CDR2 YFSETQ. In DNA form, the CDR3 reads TGCGCCAGCAGCCCCTCGAGGGCAGGGCAATGGTCCTACGAGCAGTACTTC. Encoded protein: CASSPSRAGQWSYEQYF.

In its sample, this clonotype was seen many times. V gene TRBV6-5 combines with J gene TRBJ2-5; D might be TRBD1 (6 bases). V was cut by 5 bases and J by 4 bases, with 14 bases left in between. This CDR3 has 14 amino acids. The germline gives CDR1 MNHEY, CDR2 SVGAGI. The CDR3 here is CASSQQGPPETQYF. The CDR3 coding sequence is TGTGCCAGCAGTCAACAGGGACCCCCAGAGACCCAGTACTTC.

This clonotype was detected only a few times. J is TRBJ2-2 and V is TRBV19; maybe TRBD2 (5 bases). Germline CDR1 is LNHDA and CDR2 is SQIVND (reference sequence). CDR3 size: 13 residues. Deletions cut 5 bases from V and 5 bases from J, with 9 bases between. The CDR3 nucleotides are TGTGCCAGTAGTCCACCGGGGACCGGGGAGCTGTTTTTT. Translation gives CASSPPGTGELFF.

Comments on this clonotype: A far larger clone lies a single base away; this is likely a read error. The V gene is TRBV5-5, the J gene TRBJ1-4; D is ambiguous. Germline-derived CDR1 and CDR2 are SGHKS and YYEKEE (reference sequence). This CDR3 is built from 11 residues. The CDR3 loop reads CTSSRNEKLFF. Here the CDR3 DNA reads TGTACCAGCAGCCGAAATGAAAAACTGTTTTTT.

This clonotype has a handful of counts. The V gene is TRBV4-3, the J gene TRBJ1-5; D remains ambiguous. Trimming took off 0 bases at V and 4 bases at J, with 10 bases between the two ends. The length of the CDR3 is 15 residues. CDR1 is LGHNA, CDR2 YSLEER, per germline. The DNA for the CDR3 is TGCGCCAGCAGCCAAGATCTTGGGCCTAATCAGCCCCAGCATTTT. Protein: CASSQDLGPNQPQHF.

This rearrangement joins TRBV10-3 to TRBJ2-5; D is perhaps TRBD1 (6 bases). V was shortened by 6 bases and J by 1 base, with 9 bases between the two germline ends. This CDR3 has 13 residues. Per the germline V gene, CDR1 is ENHRY and CDR2 is SYGVKD. CDR3 loop: CAIRRQVQETQYF. CDR3 DNA sequence: TGTGCCATCAGGAGACAGGTCCAAGAGACCCAGTACTTC.

The chain joins TRBV29-1 to TRBJ1-2; no clear D gene. The V and J ends lost 7 bases and 7 bases respectively, with 22 bases between them. CDR3 size: 14 residues. Per germline, CDR1 SQVTM and CDR2 ANQGSEA. CDR3 nucleotide sequence: TGCAGCGCCAGCAGGTCCTCGGTGTCAAGTGGCTACACCTTC. Its translation is CSASRSSVSSGYTF.

In regard to this clonotype: A read error is possible here, since a much larger clone lies one base away. The rearrangement uses TRBV19 and TRBJ1-5, with TRBD1 matching over 7 bases. CDR3 length: 14 residues. Per germline, CDR1 LNHDA and CDR2 SQIVND (reference sequence). The CDR3 bases are TGTGCCAGTATTAACAGGGGAACCAATCGGCCCCAGCATTTT. Translating it yields CASINRGTNRPQHF.

The rearrangement links TRBV7-2 to TRBJ1-3, with D uncertain. Germline assignment: CDR1 SGHTA and CDR2 FQGNSA. The V end lost 3 bases, the J end lost 9 bases, and 9 bases lay between the germline ends. The CDR3 has 12 amino acids. The CDR3 coding sequence is TGTGCCAGCAGCTTCGGGGAGGGCACCATATATTTT. Protein sequence: CASSFGEGTIYF.

This clonotype was seen many times. The chain links TRBV7-2 to TRBJ2-7; D call uncertain. The CDR3 sequence is 14 residues long. CDR1 is SGHTA, CDR2 FQGNSA, per germline. The V end was cut by 0 bases, the J end by 2 bases, with 8 bases between. The DNA of the CDR3 is TGTGCCAGCAGCTTAGCGATGAAGCCCTACGAGCAGTACTTC. This sequence encodes CASSLAMKPYEQYF.

There are many counts of this clonotype. The chain joins TRBV20-1 to TRBJ1-5; D is ambiguous. This CDR3 comprises 13 residues. Trimming shortened V by 1 base and J by 4 bases, and 8 bases separated the two germline ends. CDR1 and CDR2 (germline): DFQATT, SNEGSKA (reference sequence). The CDR3 sequence: CSARGSGNQPQHF. Written as DNA, the CDR3 is TGCAGTGCTAGAGGGTCGGGGAATCAGCCCCAGCATTTT.

This clonotype came up many times. The chain couples TRBV12-3 or TRBV12-4 to TRBJ1-5; D is possibly TRBD1 (6 bases). The CDR3 is 14 residues long. V was trimmed by 7 bases and J by 4 bases, leaving 14 bases between them. The CDR3 nucleotides are TGTGCCAGCATGTCCTCGACAGGTAATCAGCCCCAGCATTTT. This sequence encodes CASMSSTGNQPQHF.

The chain is built from TRBV5-1 and TRBJ1-1; D may be TRBD1 (6 bases). Trimming pared 5 bases from V and 6 bases from J, leaving 17 bases between. The CDR3 is made up of 14 amino acids. Germline CDR1 SGHRS, CDR2 YFSETQ. The CDR3 sequence is CASSFTGNFAEAFF. CDR3 nucleotides: TGCGCCAGCAGTTTCACAGGGAATTTCGCTGAAGCTTTCTTT.

There are many counts of this clonotype. This rearrangement joins TRBV7-2 to TRBJ1-6, with 7 bases matching TRBD1. Germline V gene lookup returns CDR1 SGHTA and CDR2 FQGNSA. Trimming removed 6 bases from V and 14 bases from J; junction bases left unmatched: 13. This CDR3 spans 14 amino acids. CDR3 coding DNA: TGTGCCAGCAGTTACCGGGACAGACGGGAGACCCTCCACTTT. Translating gives CASSYRDRRETLHF. The full variable domain, its missing parts supplied by reference TRBV7-2 and TRBJ1-6, is GAGVSQSPSNKVTEKGKDVELRCDPISGHTALYWYRQSLGQGLEFLIYFQGNSAPDKSGLPSDRFSAERTGGSVSTLTIQRTQQEDSAVYLCASSYRDRRETLHFGNGTRLTVT.

The sample holds many counts of this clonotype. The rearrangement uses TRBV4-2 and TRBJ2-7, with D maybe TRBD1 (6 bases). The V gene's germline CDR1 is LGHNA and CDR2 YNFKEQ. V was pared by 4 bases and J by 2 bases, with 12 bases between. The length of the CDR3 is 14 residues. The CDR3 reads CASSPSGVAYEQYF. The CDR3 coding sequence is TGTGCCAGCAGCCCTTCAGGGGTGGCCTACGAGCAGTACTTC.

This clonotype was seen a single time. The V gene is TRBV12-3 or TRBV12-4, the J gene TRBJ1-6, with 7 bases lining up with TRBD1. CDR3 length: 14 amino acids. V lost 8 bases, J lost 14 bases, and 15 bases stayed unmatched. The CDR3: CASFREGGSGALHF. CDR3 sequence (DNA): TGTGCCAGCTTCCGAGAAGGGGGCTCTGGGGCCCTCCACTTT.

This clonotype was seen at least ten times. The genes are TRBV19 and TRBJ1-2; D may be TRBD1 (5 bases). CDR3 length equals 12 residues. Trimming took 7 bases from V and 1 from J, leaving 7 bases between them. Germline V gene data show CDR1 as LNHDA and CDR2 as SQIVND (reference sequence). CDR3 region: CASIQGNYGYTF. The CDR3 DNA is TGTGCCAGTATTCAGGGTAACTATGGCTACACCTTC.

The chain has TRBV7-8 and TRBJ1-2; D is undetermined. V lost 0 bases to trimming and J lost 4 bases, with 9 bases between them. This CDR3 spans 14 amino acids. From germline, CDR1 is SGHVS and CDR2 FQNEAQ. Written as DNA, the CDR3 is TGTGCCAGCAGCTTAGCTCTTGGAGCCTATGGCTACACCTTC. It encodes CASSLALGAYGYTF.